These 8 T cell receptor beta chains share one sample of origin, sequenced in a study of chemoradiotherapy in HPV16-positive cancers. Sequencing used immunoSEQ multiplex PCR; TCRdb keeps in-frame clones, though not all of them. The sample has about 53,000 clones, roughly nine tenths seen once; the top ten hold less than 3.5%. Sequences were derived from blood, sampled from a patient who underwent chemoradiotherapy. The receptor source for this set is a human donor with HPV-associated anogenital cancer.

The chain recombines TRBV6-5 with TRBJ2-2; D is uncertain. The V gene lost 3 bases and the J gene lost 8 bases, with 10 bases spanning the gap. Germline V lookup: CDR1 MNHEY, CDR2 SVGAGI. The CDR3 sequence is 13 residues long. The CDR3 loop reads CASSYRAGGELFF. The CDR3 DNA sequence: TGTGCCAGCAGTTATCGCGCTGGGGGGGAGCTGTTTTTT.

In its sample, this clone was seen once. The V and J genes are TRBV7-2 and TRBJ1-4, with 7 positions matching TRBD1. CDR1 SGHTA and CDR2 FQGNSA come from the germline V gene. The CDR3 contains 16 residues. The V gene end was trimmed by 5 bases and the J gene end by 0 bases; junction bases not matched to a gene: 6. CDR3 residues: CASSPRDSSTNEKLFF. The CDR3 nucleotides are TGTGCCAGCAGCCCCCGGGACAGTTCAACTAATGAAAAACTGTTTTTT.

In DNA, the CDR3 is TGCGCCAGCAGCTTGGTAGCGGGGGCTGTGGGTACGCAGTATTTT. This encodes CASSLVAGAVGTQYF. The V call is TRBV5-1, the J call TRBJ2-3, with 9 bases that match TRBD2. From germline, CDR1 is SGHRS and CDR2 YFSETQ. The CDR3 runs 15 residues. V lost 0 bases, J lost 8 bases, and 7 bases stayed unmatched.

The DNA for the CDR3 is TGTGCCAGCAGTGGACCACAGGGGCTTACACAGGACACTGAAGCTTTCTTT. Encoded protein: CASSGPQGLTQDTEAFF. The chain carries TRBV6-1 and TRBJ1-1; 7 bases line up with TRBD1. This CDR3 is 17 amino acids long. The germline V gene has CDR1 MNHNS and CDR2 SASEGT. After removal of 4 bases from V and 3 bases from J, the junction contained 14 bases not matched to a gene.

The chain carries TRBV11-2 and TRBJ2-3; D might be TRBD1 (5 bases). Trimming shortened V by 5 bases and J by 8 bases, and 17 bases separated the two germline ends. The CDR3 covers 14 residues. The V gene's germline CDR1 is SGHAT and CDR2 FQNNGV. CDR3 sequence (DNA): TGTGCCAGCAGCCGGAGCAGGGAAGCCGGTACGCAGTATTTT. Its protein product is CASSRSREAGTQYF.

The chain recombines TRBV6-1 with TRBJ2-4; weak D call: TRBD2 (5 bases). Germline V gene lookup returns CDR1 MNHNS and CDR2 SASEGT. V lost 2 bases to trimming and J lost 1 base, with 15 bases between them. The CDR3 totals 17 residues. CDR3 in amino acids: CASSEMRQPGAKNIQYF. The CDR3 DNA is TGTGCCAGCAGTGAAATGAGGCAGCCGGGGGCCAAAAACATTCAGTACTTC.

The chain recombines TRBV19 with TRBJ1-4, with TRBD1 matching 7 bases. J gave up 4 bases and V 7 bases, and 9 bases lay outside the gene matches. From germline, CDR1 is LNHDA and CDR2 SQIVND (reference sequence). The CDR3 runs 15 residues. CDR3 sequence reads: CASTPTGVGNEKLFF. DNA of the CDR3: TGTGCCAGTACCCCAACAGGGGTGGGTAATGAAAAACTGTTTTTT.

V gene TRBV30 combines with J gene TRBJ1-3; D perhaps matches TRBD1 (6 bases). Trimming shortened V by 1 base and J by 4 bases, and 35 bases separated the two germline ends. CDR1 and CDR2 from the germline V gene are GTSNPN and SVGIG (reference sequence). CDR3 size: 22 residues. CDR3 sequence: CAWSALRDGQPSAWGLGNTIYF. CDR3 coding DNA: TGTGCCTGGAGTGCCCTCAGAGATGGACAGCCATCGGCCTGGGGCCTGGGAAACACCATATATTTT.